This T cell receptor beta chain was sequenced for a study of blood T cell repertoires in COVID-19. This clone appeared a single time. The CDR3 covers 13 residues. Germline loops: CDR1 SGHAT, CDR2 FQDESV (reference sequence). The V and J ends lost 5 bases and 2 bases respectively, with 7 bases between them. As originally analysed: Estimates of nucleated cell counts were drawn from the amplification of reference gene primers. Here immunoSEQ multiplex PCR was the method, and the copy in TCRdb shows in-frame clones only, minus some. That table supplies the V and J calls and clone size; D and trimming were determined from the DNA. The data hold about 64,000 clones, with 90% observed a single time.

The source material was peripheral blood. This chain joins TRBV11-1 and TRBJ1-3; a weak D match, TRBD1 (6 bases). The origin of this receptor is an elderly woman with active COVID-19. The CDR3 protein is CASSGTTGNTIYF. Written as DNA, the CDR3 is TGTGCCAGCAGCGGGACAACTGGAAACACCATATATTTT.